This T cell receptor beta chain derives from a study of blood T cell repertoires in COVID-19. CDR3 size: 15 residues. CDR1 MNHNS and CDR2 SASEGT come from the germline V gene. With 1 base clipped from V and 4 bases from J, the junction kept 4 bases outside the gene matches. Repertoires were generated with immunoSEQ multiplex PCR, while TCRdb's copy carries only in-frame clones and drops some. The sample holds about 350,000 clones, roughly 90% seen once. Cohorts were assigned according to the clinical history that participants reported. The origin of this receptor is a woman in her thirties who had recovered from COVID-19. The rearrangement links TRBV6-1 to TRBJ2-1; TRBD1 matches at 7 bases. Sequences were obtained from PBMCs or T cells enriched from blood (not recorded which). The CDR3 DNA reads as TGTGCCAGCAGTGAAGAGGGGACAGTATACAATGAGCAGTTCTTC. It translates to CASSEEGTVYNEQFF.